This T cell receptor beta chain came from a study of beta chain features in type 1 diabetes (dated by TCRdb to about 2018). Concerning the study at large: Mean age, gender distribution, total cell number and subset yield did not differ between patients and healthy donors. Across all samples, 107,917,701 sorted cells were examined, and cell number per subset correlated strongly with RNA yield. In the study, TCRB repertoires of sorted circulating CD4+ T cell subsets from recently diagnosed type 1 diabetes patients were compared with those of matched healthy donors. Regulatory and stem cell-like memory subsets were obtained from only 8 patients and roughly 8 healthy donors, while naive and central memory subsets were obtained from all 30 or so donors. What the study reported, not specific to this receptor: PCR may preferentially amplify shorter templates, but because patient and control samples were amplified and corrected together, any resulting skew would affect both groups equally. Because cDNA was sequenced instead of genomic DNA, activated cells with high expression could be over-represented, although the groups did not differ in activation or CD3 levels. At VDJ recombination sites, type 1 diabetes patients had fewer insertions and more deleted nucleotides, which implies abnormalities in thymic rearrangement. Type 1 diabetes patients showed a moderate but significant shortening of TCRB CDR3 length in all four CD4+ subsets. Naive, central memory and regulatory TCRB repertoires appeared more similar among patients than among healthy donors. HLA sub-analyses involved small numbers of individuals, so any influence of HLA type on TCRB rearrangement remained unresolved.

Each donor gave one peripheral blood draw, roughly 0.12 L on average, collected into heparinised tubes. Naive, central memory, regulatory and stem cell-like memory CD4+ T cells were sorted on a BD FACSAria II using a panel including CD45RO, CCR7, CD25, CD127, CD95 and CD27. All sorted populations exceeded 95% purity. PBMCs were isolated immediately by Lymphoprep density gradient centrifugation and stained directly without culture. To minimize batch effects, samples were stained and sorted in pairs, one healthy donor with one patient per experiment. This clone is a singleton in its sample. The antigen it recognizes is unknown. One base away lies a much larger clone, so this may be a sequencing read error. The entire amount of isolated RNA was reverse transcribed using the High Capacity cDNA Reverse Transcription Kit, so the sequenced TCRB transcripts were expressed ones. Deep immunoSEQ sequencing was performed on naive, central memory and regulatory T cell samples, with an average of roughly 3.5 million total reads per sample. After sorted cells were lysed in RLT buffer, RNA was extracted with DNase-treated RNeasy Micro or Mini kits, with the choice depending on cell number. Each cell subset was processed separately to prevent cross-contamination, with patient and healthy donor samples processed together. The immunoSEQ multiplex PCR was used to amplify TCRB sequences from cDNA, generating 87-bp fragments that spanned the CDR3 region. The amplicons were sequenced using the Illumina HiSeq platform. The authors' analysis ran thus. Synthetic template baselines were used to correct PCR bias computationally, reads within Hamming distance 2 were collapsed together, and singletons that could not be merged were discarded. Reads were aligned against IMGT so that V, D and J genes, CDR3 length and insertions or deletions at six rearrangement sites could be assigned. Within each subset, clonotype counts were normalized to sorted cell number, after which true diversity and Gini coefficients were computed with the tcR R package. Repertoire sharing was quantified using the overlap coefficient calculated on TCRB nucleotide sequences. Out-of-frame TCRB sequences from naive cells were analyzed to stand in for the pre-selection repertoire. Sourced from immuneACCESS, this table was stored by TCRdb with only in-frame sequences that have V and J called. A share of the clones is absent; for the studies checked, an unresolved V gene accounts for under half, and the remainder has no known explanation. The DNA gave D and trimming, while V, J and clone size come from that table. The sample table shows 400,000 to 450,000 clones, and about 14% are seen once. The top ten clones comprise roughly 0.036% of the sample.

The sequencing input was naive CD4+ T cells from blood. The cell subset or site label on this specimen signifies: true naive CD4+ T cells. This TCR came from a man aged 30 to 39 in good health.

The CDR3 region reads CASSLRNYGYTF. At the DNA level, the sequence is TGTGCCAGCAGCTTGCGGAACTATGGCTACACCTTC. The chain links TRBV5-6 with TRBJ1-2; too little of a D gene remains to name it. The CDR3 covers 12 residues, taking in both the cysteine and the phenylalanine. The DNA shown is the 36-base CDR3, in frame from base 1. The germline V gene gives CDR1 as SGHDT and CDR2 as YYEEEE. The junction shows trimming of 1 base on V and 2 bases on J, plus 3 bases between the germline ends.